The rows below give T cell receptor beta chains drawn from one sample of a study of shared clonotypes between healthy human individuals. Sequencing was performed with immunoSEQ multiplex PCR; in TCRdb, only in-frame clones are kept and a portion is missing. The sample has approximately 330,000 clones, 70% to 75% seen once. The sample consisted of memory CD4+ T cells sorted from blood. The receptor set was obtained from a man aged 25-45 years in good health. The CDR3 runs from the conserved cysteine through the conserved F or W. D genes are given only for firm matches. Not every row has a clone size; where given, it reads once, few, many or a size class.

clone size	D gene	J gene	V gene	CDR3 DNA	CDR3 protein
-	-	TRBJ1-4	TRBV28	TGTGCCAGCAACCGACAACTAGAGGAAAAACTGTTTTTT	CASNRQLEEKLFF
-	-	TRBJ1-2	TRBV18	TGTGCCAGCTCACAAGGTCGAGGGAATGGCTACACCTTC	CASSQGRGNGYTF
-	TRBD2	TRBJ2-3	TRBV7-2	TGTGCCAGCAGCCGCGGACTAGCGGAACCAAATACGCAGTATTTT	CASSRGLAEPNTQYF
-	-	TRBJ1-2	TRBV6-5	TGTGCCAGCAGTTACATCGGGGGTAGGGGCTATGGCTACACCTTC	CASSYIGGRGYGYTF
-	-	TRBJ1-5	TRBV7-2	TGTGCCAGCAGCTTAGACTACTATCAGCCCCAGCATTTT	CASSLDYYQPQHF
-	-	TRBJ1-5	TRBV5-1	TGCGCCAGCAGCTTGGGGGCAGGGGGCAATCAGCCCCAGCATTTT	CASSLGAGGNQPQHF
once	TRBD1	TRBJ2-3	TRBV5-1	TGCGCCAGCAGCTCACACGGACAGGGCGGAAATACGCAGTATTTT	CASSSHGQGGNTQYF
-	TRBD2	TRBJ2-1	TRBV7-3	TGTGCCAGCAGCTTATGGGCTCTCGGCAAAGGACTAGCGGGAGGTGAGCAGTTCTTC	CASSLWALGKGLAGGEQFF
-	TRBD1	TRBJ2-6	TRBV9	TGTGCCAGTACGCAGGGGGCGGCCGGGGCCAACGTCCTGACTTTC	CASTQGAAGANVLTF
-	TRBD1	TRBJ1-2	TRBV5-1	TGCGCCAGCAGCGACCGGGACAGGGCATCCTCGTATGGCTACACCTTC	CASSDRDRASSYGYTF
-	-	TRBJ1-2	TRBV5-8	TGTGCCAGCAGCTTGGATCAGGGGCATGGCTACACCTTC	CASSLDQGHGYTF
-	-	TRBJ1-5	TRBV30	TGTGCCTGTTCGGTAGGATGGAATCAGCCCCAGCATTTT	CACSVGWNQPQHF
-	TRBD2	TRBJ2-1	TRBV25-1	TGTGCCAGCAGTGAATCGGCGGGAGGGCCGCACAATGAGCAGTTCTTC	CASSESAGGPHNEQFF
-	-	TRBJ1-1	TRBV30	TGTGCCTGGAGTGTACGGGTGAACACTGAAGCTTTCTTT	CAWSVRVNTEAFF
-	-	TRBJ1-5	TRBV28	TGTGCCAGCAGTTTATCCCCCCGTCATCAGCCCCAGCATTTT	CASSLSPRHQPQHF
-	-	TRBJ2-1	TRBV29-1	TGCAGCGTCGGACTGGACTACAATGAGCAGTTCTTC	CSVGLDYNEQFF
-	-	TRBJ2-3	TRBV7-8	TGTGCCAGCAGTCCCTGGGCGGGGTCCACAGATACGCAGTATTTT	CASSPWAGSTDTQYF
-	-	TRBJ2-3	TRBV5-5	TGTGCCAGCAGCTTGATCCAGGGGTTCACAGATACGCAGTATTTT	CASSLIQGFTDTQYF
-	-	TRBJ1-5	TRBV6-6	TGTGCCAGCAGTTACAGGGATCAGCCCCAGCATTTT	CASSYRDQPQHF
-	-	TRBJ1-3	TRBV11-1	TGTGCCAGCGGAGGAGGCAGCTCTGGAAACACCATATATTTT	CASGGGSSGNTIYF
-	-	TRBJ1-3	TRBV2	TGTGCCAGCAGTGAAGGGGGACACTCTGGAAACACCATATATTTT	CASSEGGHSGNTIYF
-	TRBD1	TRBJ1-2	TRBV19	TGTGCCAGTGAAAATAACAGGGGATCCCATAATGGCTGCACCTTC	CASENNRGSHNGCTF
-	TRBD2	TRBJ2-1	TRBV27	TGTGCCAGCAGTCTTTGGACTAGCGGAACCAATGAGCAGTTCTTC	CASSLWTSGTNEQFF
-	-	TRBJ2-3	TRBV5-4	TGTGCCAGCAGCCTTTACAGGGATGTGCAGTATTTT	CASSLYRDVQYF